The 5 T cell receptor beta chains reported below all come from one sample, sequenced in a study of T cells in Graves' hyperthyroidism and ophthalmopathy (dated 2019 in TCRdb). Library creation used multiplex PCR. Sequencing was carried out with an Illumina HiSeq 2000. Amplification of TCR beta CDR3 regions was carried out from RNA transcripts. The first round of RT-PCR for the TCR CDR3 was performed with the HTBI primer set and the Qiagen OneStep RT-PCR kit. TCRdb reran the public reads through fastp at Q25 and MiXCR, keeping productive beta chains. Merged by CDR3 protein, the rows form single entries marked with the most common genes and DNA. The sample includes approximately 590,000 distinct CDR3 sequences, with 15% to 17% observed a single time. Together, the top ten hold roughly 6.6% of the sample. Sample: blood. The receptors come from a woman in her twenties or thirties with Graves' hyperthyroidism.

This clonotype has just a few counts. This chain joins TRBV6-1 and TRBJ1-5; 7 bases match TRBD1. Trimming at V came to 2 bases and at J to 7 bases, leaving 8 bases not matched to a gene. The CDR3 is made up of 15 amino acids. Germline CDR1 reads MNHNS; CDR2 reads SASEGT. The CDR3 reads CASSERLQGNQPQHF. The CDR3 nucleotides read TGTGCCAGCAGTGAAAGGTTACAGGGGAACCAGCCCCAGCATTTT.

The chain joins TRBV4-1 to TRBJ2-7; D unclear. With 8 bases removed from V and 2 bases from J, the gap between germline ends came to 19 bases. CDR3 length: 15 residues. The V gene's germline CDR1 is MGHRA and CDR2 YSYEKL. The CDR3 region is CASATSPGDPYEQYF. The CDR3 coding sequence is TGCGCCAGCGCTACTTCTCCTGGGGATCCCTACGAGCAGTACTTC.

In this sample, this clonotype turned up a few times. V gene TRBV20-1 combines with J gene TRBJ2-2, with D unresolved. The CDR3 has 15 amino acids. V was shortened by 6 bases and J by 0 bases, with 14 bases between the two germline ends. The germline V gene has CDR1 DFQATT and CDR2 SNEGSKA (reference sequence). Written as DNA, the CDR3 is TGCAGTGCCCCCCTTCCGGGCTCGAACACCGGGGAGCTGTTTTTT. As protein: CSAPLPGSNTGELFF.

This clonotype was seen many times. V and J are TRBV12-3 or TRBV12-4 and TRBJ1-1; D not resolved. Trimming cost V 2 bases and J 7 bases, with 8 bases left between them. This CDR3 spans 12 amino acids. CDR3 in amino acids: CASSLSGLEAFF. CDR3 nucleotide sequence: TGTGCCAGCAGTTTATCTGGACTTGAAGCTTTCTTT.

The table lists this clonotype with many counts. This chain links TRBV28 with TRBJ1-5; 7 bases fit TRBD1. The CDR3 loop spans 15 amino acids. With 7 bases clipped from V and 0 bases from J, the junction kept 6 bases outside the gene matches. The germline V gene has CDR1 MDHEN and CDR2 SYDVKM. The CDR3 DNA reads as TGTGCCAGCATCCCGGGGACAGATAGCAATCAGCCCCAGCATTTT. Translated, it gives CASIPGTDSNQPQHF.